This T cell receptor (beta chain) is from a study of breast tumors, draining lymph nodes, adjacent tissues. Broader study findings: Luminal-like breast cancer showed significantly higher tumor–nontumor repertoire similarity than basal-like. Tumor T cell lymph node origin was a supported hypothesis, not proven.

Many counts were recorded for this clonotype. What it binds is unknown. Via MiXCR, TCRdb re-called the multiplex PCR reads, giving one row per CDR3 protein. The sample records about 180,000 distinct CDR3 sequences, roughly 35% being singletons. The lymph nodes were axillary draining lymph nodes from breast cancer patients. This clonotype was obtained from a female donor with breast cancer. Some clones in this sample may be carry-over from other donors' samples. Sequencing used axillary lymph node tissue.

In nucleotides, the CDR3 is TGTGCCATCAGTATAGCGGGGGAGATGGAGACCCAGTACTTC. Protein: CAISIAGEMETQYF. The genes are TRBV10-3 and TRBJ2-5; 9 bases are shared with TRBD2. CDR1 is ENHRY and CDR2 is SYGVKD in the germline V gene. V shed 5 bases, J shed 5 bases, and the junction held 6 bases outside the gene matches. This CDR3 contains 14 residues.